This T cell receptor beta chain was recorded in a study of OX40 agonist ivuxolimab in advanced cancers. Comment on this clone: Its antigen remains unknown.

Produced via immunoSEQ multiplex PCR; TCRdb's table is partial and in-frame only. This repertoire shows about 46,000 clones, 65% to 85% found once; its top ten account for about 1.8%. Study-wide results and limits: Circulating CD4+ and CD8+ T cells showed clonal expansion by week 6 at 0.1 to 3.0 mg/kg.

The origin of this receptor is an adult with an advanced solid tumor such as melanoma, head and neck, liver or kidney cancer. The source was CD4+ or CD8+ T cells sorted from blood, collected in a trial of the OX40 agonist ivuxolimab.

CDR3 sequence reads: CASSDVRGTEAFF. The CDR3 nucleotides are TGTGCCAGCAGTGATGTCCGGGGCACTGAAGCTTTCTTT. The chain combines TRBV6-1 with TRBJ1-1; no clear D gene. This CDR3 spans 13 amino acids. Trimming removed 3 bases at V and 4 bases at J, with 9 bases between. Germline CDR1 and CDR2: MNHNS and SASEGT.